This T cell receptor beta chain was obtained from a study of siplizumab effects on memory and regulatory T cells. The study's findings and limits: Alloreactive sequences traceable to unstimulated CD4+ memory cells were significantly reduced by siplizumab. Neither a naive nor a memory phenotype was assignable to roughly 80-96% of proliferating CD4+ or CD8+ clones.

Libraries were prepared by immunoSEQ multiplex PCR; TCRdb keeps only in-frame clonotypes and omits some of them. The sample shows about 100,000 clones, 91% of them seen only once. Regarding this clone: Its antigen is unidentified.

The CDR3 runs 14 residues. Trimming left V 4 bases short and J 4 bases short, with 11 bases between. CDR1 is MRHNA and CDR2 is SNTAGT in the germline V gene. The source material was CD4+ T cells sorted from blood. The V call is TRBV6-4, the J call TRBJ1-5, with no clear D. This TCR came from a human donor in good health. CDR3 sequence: CASSANTFNQPQHF. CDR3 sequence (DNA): TGTGCCAGCAGTGCCAACACGTTTAATCAGCCCCAGCATTTT.